The rows below give T cell receptor beta chains drawn from one sample of a study of early stage breast cancer tumors. Assay: immunoSEQ multiplex PCR; the TCRdb copy retains only in-frame clones and omits some. The sample holds about 50,000 clones, over 65% seen once. Sample: blood. The receptors stem from a person aged 25 to 40 with breast cancer. CDR3s include the opening cysteine and the closing phenylalanine or tryptophan. D genes are given only for firm matches. Clone sizes are given selectively: once, few, many, or a class where the clone is expanded.

D | J | V | size | DNA | CDR3
NA | TRBJ2-3 | TRBV27 | NA | TGTGCCAGCAGTTTAAGGTCCACTAAGGGAACAGATACGCAGTATTTT | CASSLRSTKGTDTQYF
NA | TRBJ2-5 | TRBV4-1 | NA | TGCGCCAGCAGCCAAGGAGGTGCCTCCCGGCAAGAGACCCAGTACTTC | CASSQGGASRQETQYF
NA | TRBJ2-3 | TRBV29-1 | once | TGCAGCATCTCCAGTGAGAGCACAGATACGCAGTATTTT | CSISSESTDTQYF
NA | TRBJ1-5 | TRBV4-2 | NA | TGTGCCAGCAGCCAAGTAGTTCTAAGCAATCAGCCCCAGCATTTT | CASSQVVLSNQPQHF
TRBD1 | TRBJ1-1 | TRBV5-1 | once | TGCGCCAGCAGCTTCGACAGGGCCGACAGGGGAACTGAAGCTTTCTTT | CASSFDRADRGTEAFF
TRBD1 | TRBJ1-5 | TRBV2 | NA | TGTGCCAGCAGCGGGACAGCTTATAGCAATCAGCCCCAGCATTTT | CASSGTAYSNQPQHF
NA | TRBJ2-3 | TRBV6-1 | NA | TGTGCCAGCATAGGGGACGGCTCTAGCACAGATACGCAGTATTTT | CASIGDGSSTDTQYF
TRBD2 | TRBJ2-1 | TRBV11-3 | NA | TGTGCCAGCAGCTTAGGCCAGGGTGAAGCGGGAGTCAACAATGAGCAGTTCTTC | CASSLGQGEAGVNNEQFF
NA | TRBJ2-3 | TRBV4-2 | NA | TGTGCCAGCAGCCAAGGGGTTAGCGCGTCCTTCACAGATACGCAGTATTTT | CASSQGVSASFTDTQYF
TRBD2 | TRBJ2-6 | TRBV6-1 | once | TGTGCCAGCATTTCGGGGGGCTCTGGGGCCAACGTCCTGACTTTC | CASISGGSGANVLTF
NA | TRBJ1-4 | TRBV19 | NA | TGTGCCAGTGGGGGTTCGGCAACTAATGAAAAACTGTTTTTT | CASGGSATNEKLFF
NA | TRBJ2-7 | TRBV11-3 | once | TGTGCCAGCAGCCCCGGAGTCCACTACGAGCAGTACTTC | CASSPGVHYEQYF
TRBD2 | TRBJ2-3 | TRBV7-7 | NA | TGTGCCAGCAGCGTGGGACTAGCGGGAGGCACAGATACGCAGTATTTT | CASSVGLAGGTDTQYF
NA | TRBJ1-6 | TRBV6-5 | few | TGTGCCAGCAGTTACGAATCCGCTCGGGGGGAATCACCCCTCCACTTT | CASSYESARGESPLHF
NA | TRBJ2-7 | TRBV5-5 | NA | TGTGCCAGCAGCTTGGGGAGCGAAACCTACGAGCAGTACTTC | CASSLGSETYEQYF
TRBD1 | TRBJ1-2 | TRBV6-4 | NA | TGTGCCAGCAGTGAGGGGACAGCTAACTATGGCTACACCTTC | CASSEGTANYGYTF
NA | TRBJ1-2 | TRBV30 | NA | TGTGCCTGGAGTGTACGTGGGGATAGTGGCTACACCTTC | CAWSVRGDSGYTF
NA | TRBJ2-1 | TRBV11-3 | NA | TGTGCCAGCAGCTTTCGGCTAGCAGGCGAGCAGTTCTTC | CASSFRLAGEQFF
NA | TRBJ2-1 | TRBV7-2 | NA | TGTGCCAGCAGCTTATCCCCGATCTCGGAGCAGTTCTTC | CASSLSPISEQFF
TRBD2 | TRBJ2-1 | TRBV7-9 | NA | TGTGCCAGCAGCTTAGGACTAGCGGGAGTGACTGAGCAGTTCTTC | CASSLGLAGVTEQFF
NA | TRBJ1-2 | TRBV27 | NA | TGTGCCAGCAGTTTAGGGTTGGGTCCCTATGGCTACACCTTC | CASSLGLGPYGYTF
TRBD2 | TRBJ2-6 | TRBV4-2 | NA | TGTGCCAGCAGCCAATCGAGCGGGGTCTCTGGGGCCAACGTCCTGACTTTC | CASSQSSGVSGANVLTF
NA | TRBJ1-5 | TRBV27 | NA | TGTGCCAGCAGTTTTAAGGCAAATCAGCCCCAGCATTTT | CASSFKANQPQHF
NA | TRBJ2-2 | TRBV10-3 | NA | TGTGCCATCAGTGAAAACAGGGCGACCGGGGAGCTGTTTTTT | CAISENRATGELFF
NA | TRBJ2-1 | TRBV2 | NA | TGTGCCAGCACCAGTGTCGAGAAAACTAGGCAGTTCTTC | CASTSVEKTRQFF
NA | TRBJ2-3 | TRBV6-5 | NA | TGTGCCAGCAGAGCAGGGAAGGATACGCAGTATTTT | CASRAGKDTQYF
NA | TRBJ2-1 | TRBV19 | NA | TGTGCCAGTAGTCCCCCTCCCGGGAGAGGCAATGAGCAGTTCTTC | CASSPPPGRGNEQFF
NA | TRBJ1-5 | TRBV7-2 | NA | TGTGCCAGCACCCCCCTAGGAGGTAATCAGCCCCAGCATTTT | CASTPLGGNQPQHF
TRBD2 | TRBJ2-1 | TRBV27 | NA | TGTGCCAGCAGTTTTCCTAGCGGCAATGAGCAGTTCTTC | CASSFPSGNEQFF
TRBD1 | TRBJ2-3 | TRBV30 | NA | TGTGCCTGGAGCCCACAGGGGGCCGGCACAGATACGCAGTATTTT | CAWSPQGAGTDTQYF
TRBD2 | TRBJ2-1 | TRBV5-1 | NA | TGCGCCAGCAGCTTCCCGGGACTAGCGGGGCCTTACAATGAGCAGTTCTTC | CASSFPGLAGPYNEQFF
NA | TRBJ1-1 | TRBV4-2 | NA | TGTGCCAGCAGCCAAGATGGCGGGGGGTCGCACACTGAAGCTTTCTTT | CASSQDGGGSHTEAFF
TRBD2 | TRBJ2-1 | TRBV11-2 | NA | TGTGCCAGCAGCCCGGGACTAGCGGGAGTGGGAGCTACAGATGAGCAGTTCTTC | CASSPGLAGVGATDEQFF
TRBD2 | TRBJ2-1 | TRBV4-3 | few | TGCGCCAGCAGCCAAGATATGGCTAGCGGGACTGGGAGGCAGTTCTTC | CASSQDMASGTGRQFF
NA | TRBJ2-1 | TRBV6-5 | NA | TGTGCCAGCAGTTACGGTTTAGGACCAGTGTTCTTC | CASSYGLGPVFF
NA | TRBJ1-2 | TRBV11-2 | NA | TGTGCCAGCAGCTACTCCGGGACGGATGGCTACACCTTC | CASSYSGTDGYTF
NA | TRBJ2-7 | TRBV6-1 | NA | TGTGCCAGCAGTGAATCGGGAGCGGGCAACCCCTACGAGCAGTACTTC | CASSESGAGNPYEQYF
TRBD2 | TRBJ2-1 | TRBV5-1 | NA | TGCGCCAGCAGCTGGGCCGGGACTAGCGGTTACAATGAGCAGTTCTTC | CASSWAGTSGYNEQFF
NA | TRBJ1-1 | TRBV6-1 | NA | TGTGCCAGCGACAGGTTTGGGGCTGAAGCTTTCTTT | CASDRFGAEAFF
TRBD1 | TRBJ2-1 | TRBV19 | NA | TGTGCCAGTACTCTGGGACAGGGGGCAGATGAGCAGTTCTTC | CASTLGQGADEQFF
TRBD2 | TRBJ2-1 | TRBV7-3 | NA | TGTGCCAGCAGCCCCATTGGCGGGGAGGGCAATGAGCAGTTCTTC | CASSPIGGEGNEQFF
NA | TRBJ1-1 | TRBV5-1 | few | TGCGCCAGCAGCTTGGGTGGGGTCTCCCATAACACTGAAGCTTTCTTT | CASSLGGVSHNTEAFF
TRBD1 | TRBJ1-1 | TRBV7-7 | NA | TGTGCTAGCAGCCAGGACAGGGGTGCTGAAGCTTTCTTT | CASSQDRGAEAFF
TRBD2 | TRBJ2-3 | TRBV2 | NA | TGTGCCAGCAGTCCGGGACTAGCGGATACGCAGTATTTT | CASSPGLADTQYF
TRBD2 | TRBJ2-2 | TRBV11-3 | NA | TGTGCCAGCAGCTTACTGGGACTAGTCAACGCCGGGGAGCTGTTTTTT | CASSLLGLVNAGELFF
NA | TRBJ2-7 | TRBV28 | NA | TGTGCCAGCAGTTTTACCCTTCAGGGTTTGGGCTACGAGCAGTACTTC | CASSFTLQGLGYEQYF
TRBD2 | TRBJ2-1 | TRBV4-1 | NA | TGCGCCAGCAGCCAAGAACCCACTAGCGGGACCTACAATGAGCAGTTCTTC | CASSQEPTSGTYNEQFF
NA | TRBJ2-5 | TRBV2 | NA | TGTGCCAGCAGGGGGACCGCGGAGTGGGAGACCCAGTACTTC | CASRGTAEWETQYF
TRBD1 | TRBJ2-5 | TRBV4-1 | NA | TGCGCCAGCAGCCAAGATACCGGGACAGGGGGTTTCGGGACCCAGTACTTC | CASSQDTGTGGFGTQYF
TRBD2 | TRBJ2-7 | TRBV7-8 | once | TGTGCCAGCAGCAAGGGACTAGCGGGGCCCTTGAGCTCCTACGAGCAGTACTTC | CASSKGLAGPLSSYEQYF
NA | TRBJ2-7 | TRBV7-9 | NA | TGTGCCAGCAGCAAAACCTACGAGCAGTACTTC | CASSKTYEQYF
NA | TRBJ1-2 | TRBV7-2 | once | TGTGCCAGTCAGTTGATGCCAGGGGACTATGGCTACACCTTC | CASQLMPGDYGYTF